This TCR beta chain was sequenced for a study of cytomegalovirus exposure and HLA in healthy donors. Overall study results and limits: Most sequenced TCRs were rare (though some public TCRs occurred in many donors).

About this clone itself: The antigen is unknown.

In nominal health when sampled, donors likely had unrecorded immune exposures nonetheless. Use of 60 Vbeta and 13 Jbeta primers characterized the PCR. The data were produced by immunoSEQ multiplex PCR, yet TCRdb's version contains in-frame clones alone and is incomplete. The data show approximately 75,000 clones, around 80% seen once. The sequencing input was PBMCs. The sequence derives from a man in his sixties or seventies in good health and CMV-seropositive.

The DNA for the CDR3 is TGTGCCTGGAGTAAAGGACTAGCGGGAGTCCACGAGCAGTACTTC. Residues: CAWSKGLAGVHEQYF. This rearrangement joins TRBV30 to TRBJ2-7; TRBD2 matches at 13 bases. This CDR3 has 15 residues. Trimming removed 2 bases from V and 5 bases from J; junction bases left unmatched: 6. Germline values: CDR1 GTSNPN, CDR2 SVGIG (reference sequence).